The entry that follows covers one T cell receptor (beta chain) sequence. These data are taken from a study of response to subunit inactivated influenza vaccine. Via MiXCR, TCRdb re-called the RT-PCR reads, giving one row per CDR3 protein. The table has about 570,000 distinct CDR3 sequences, 11% seen once. These same records also appear under a second study, on T cells expressing NK-cell markers. This second report adds: In generating TCR beta cDNA, 5'RACE template switching with UMIs was used.

The source was PBMCs from blood, collected on the day of vaccination. The sequence derives from a man aged 45-60 years who received an inactivated influenza vaccine.

CDR3 sequence reads: CASSRVGGNTEAFF. The DNA for the CDR3 is TGCGCCAGCAGCCGAGTGGGTGGGAACACTGAAGCTTTCTTT. This chain uses TRBV4-3 with TRBJ1-1; D remains ambiguous. V was cut by 4 bases and J by 1 base, with 10 bases left in between. The CDR3 has 14 residues. Germline V gene sequence: CDR1 LGHNA, CDR2 YSLEER.